The T cell receptor (beta chain) under discussion was sequenced for a study of blood T cell repertoires in COVID-19. The assay was immunoSEQ multiplex PCR, and TCRdb's table has in-frame clones only and misses some. Among about 310,000 clones listed, roughly 87% were seen once. The CDR3 consists of 15 residues. V shed 6 bases and J 5 bases; nucleotides not matched to a gene: 11. CDR1 and CDR2 (germline): MDHEN, SYDVKM. The sample taken for sequencing was peripheral blood. The receptor was derived from a middle-aged man with active or convalescent COVID-19. J is TRBJ1-1 and V is TRBV28; 8 nucleotides agree with TRBD1. CDR3 bases: TGTGCCAGCAGACCTACAGGGACAGGTCGGACTGAAGCTTTCTTT. Protein sequence: CASRPTGTGRTEAFF.